Given below is one T cell receptor beta chain in context. Some clones are missing from TCRdb's copy, which holds only in-frame ones; the method was immunoSEQ multiplex PCR. The table records more than 100,000 clones, 75% to 95% of them present only once. This record belongs to a study of control samples from healthy donors and cancer patients. The CDR3 length is 14 residues. V was trimmed by 0 bases and J by 3 bases, leaving 9 bases between them. Germline CDR1 and CDR2: SGHRS and YFSETQ. Sequencing was performed on blood. This TCR was sampled from a man aged 18-30 years in good health. The chain carries TRBV5-1 and TRBJ1-1; D is ambiguous. The CDR3 region is CASSLEGRDTEAFF. The CDR3 coding sequence is TGCGCCAGCAGCTTGGAAGGGAGGGACACTGAAGCTTTCTTT.